The 19 T cell receptor beta chains in this list originate from one sample, sequenced in a study of blood T cell repertoires in COVID-19. Data came from immunoSEQ multiplex PCR; TCRdb stores just in-frame clones and leaves some out. The repertoire has tens of thousands of clones, around 87% of them found once; the top ten carry around 2.2%. Sequencing was carried out using peripheral blood. These receptors all come from a woman aged 80 or over with COVID-19, enrolled during active disease.

V usage is TRBV7-9 and J usage is TRBJ1-3, with D unresolved. The CDR3 is 13 residues long. Per germline, CDR1 SEHNR and CDR2 FQNEAQ (reference sequence). V lost 3 bases and J 8 bases, leaving 11 bases between the germline ends. The CDR3: CASSLLQVDTIYF. The CDR3 DNA is TGTGCCAGCAGCTTGCTTCAGGTGGACACCATATATTTT.

As for this clone: The sample has other DNA sequences that encode this CDR3 too. The chain joins TRBV5-6 to TRBJ1-5, with D unclear. Germline V lookup: CDR1 SGHDT, CDR2 YYEEEE. The CDR3 loop spans 13 amino acids. Trimming left V 0 bases short and J 4 bases short, with 5 bases between. The CDR3 DNA follows: TGTGCCAGCAGCTTGGCCAATAATCAGCCCCAGCATTTT. Encoded protein: CASSLANNQPQHF.

The J gene is TRBJ1-2, the V gene TRBV2, with 11 bases identical to TRBD1. The CDR3 sequence is 16 residues long. With V trimmed by 7 bases and J by 7 bases, 14 bases remained unmatched. Germline assignment: CDR1 SNHLY and CDR2 FYNNEI. Written as DNA, the CDR3 is TGTGCCAGCACCCCAAACCGAGGACAGGGGGCCTCTGGCTACACCTTC. Protein product: CASTPNRGQGASGYTF.

This clone came up once. The chain combines TRBV11-2 with TRBJ1-5; the D is unclear. CDR3 length: 13 residues. In germline, CDR1 is SGHAT, CDR2 FQNNGV. Trimming left V 1 base short and J 7 bases short, with 8 bases between. The CDR3 sequence is CASSLVRSQPQHF. The CDR3 DNA reads as TGTGCCAGCAGCTTAGTTCGGTCCCAGCCCCAGCATTTT.

This sequence joins TRBV12-3 or TRBV12-4 and TRBJ1-1; D might be TRBD1 (6 bases). V was clipped by 7 bases and J by 6 bases, with 15 bases between them. The length of the CDR3 is 13 residues. The CDR3 coding sequence is TGTGCCAGCAACCTCGACAGGCGTTCTGAAGCTTTCTTT. This encodes CASNLDRRSEAFF.

This clone has only a few counts. The CDR3 sequence: CASSPQTGTTDTQYF. The DNA of the CDR3 is TGTGCCAGCTCACCACAAACAGGGACCACAGATACGCAGTATTTT. This chain uses TRBV18 with TRBJ2-3; D possibly corresponds to TRBD1 (6 bases). Per germline, CDR1 KGHSH and CDR2 LQKENI. Deletions cut 1 base from V and 2 bases from J, with 10 bases between. The CDR3 has 15 amino acids.

V is TRBV6-6 and J is TRBJ1-3, with D perhaps matching TRBD1 (5 bases). Trimming took off 6 bases at V and 1 base at J, with 13 bases between the two ends. The germline CDR1 and CDR2 sequences are MNHNY and SVGAGI (reference sequence). CDR3 size: 15 residues. CDR3 loop: CASSPSGTSGNTIYF. In DNA, the CDR3 is TGTGCCAGCAGCCCCTCAGGGACTTCTGGAAACACCATATATTTT.

V gene TRBV29-1 combines with J gene TRBJ2-5, with D maybe TRBD1 (6 bases). The CDR3 has 13 residues. Germline V lookup: CDR1 SQVTM, CDR2 ANQGSEA. The V gene lost 4 bases and the J gene lost 4 bases, with 13 bases spanning the gap. Written as DNA, the CDR3 is TGCAGCGTTGGGGGCATGGGGGCAGAGACCCAGTACTTC. Encoded protein: CSVGGMGAETQYF.

In this sample, this clone turned up a few times. This chain joins TRBV5-1 and TRBJ2-7, with TRBD1 as a possible D gene (6 bases). Deletions cut 3 bases from V and 6 bases from J, with 16 bases between. The length of the CDR3 is 14 residues. Germline-derived CDR1 and CDR2 are SGHRS and YFSETQ. The CDR3 DNA is TGCGCCAGCAGCTGGGTCGGTACAGGGTCCGAGCAGTACTTC. This translates into CASSWVGTGSEQYF.

This clone was counted once. This chain connects TRBV20-1 to TRBJ1-4; D call uncertain. There are 10 residues in the CDR3. Looked up from germline, CDR1 is DFQATT and CDR2 is SNEGSKA (reference sequence). CDR3 coding DNA: TGCGCCGGACTCTTGGAAAAACTGTTTTTT. Protein: CAGLLEKLFF.

The rearrangement uses TRBV6-5 and TRBJ1-6, with D possibly matching TRBD1 (5 bases). Germline-derived CDR1 and CDR2 are MNHEY and SVGAGI. V gave up 0 bases and J gave up 10 bases, with 13 bases separating them. CDR3 length: 15 residues. CDR3 DNA sequence: TGTGCCAGCAGTTACTCCAGGGCAGGGCGATCACCCCTCCACTTT. The encoded protein is CASSYSRAGRSPLHF.

The gene calls are TRBV7-2 and TRBJ1-6; the match to TRBD1 covers 7 bases. Trimming took 5 bases from V and 1 from J; bases not matched to a gene: 5. CDR3 length: 16 residues. CDR1 is SGHTA and CDR2 is FQGNSA in the germline V gene. The CDR3 DNA is TGTGCCAGCAGCAACGGCAGGGGGTCCTATAATTCACCCCTCCACTTT. It codes for CASSNGRGSYNSPLHF. The entire variable domain, with the rest obtained from reference TRBV7-2 and TRBJ1-6, is as follows: GAGVSQSPSNKVTEKGKDVELRCDPISGHTALYWYRQSLGQGLEFLIYFQGNSAPDKSGLPSDRFSAERTGGSVSTLTIQRTQQEDSAVYLCASSNGRGSYNSPLHFGNGTRLTVT.

This rearrangement joins TRBV6-5 to TRBJ1-2; D is possibly TRBD1 (5 bases). Germline CDR1 reads MNHEY; CDR2 reads SVGAGI. CDR3 length equals 14 residues. V dropped 3 bases and J dropped 7 bases, with 15 bases sitting between them. This CDR3 reads CASSYGQGNVGYTF. In DNA form, the CDR3 reads TGTGCCAGCAGTTATGGTCAGGGTAACGTTGGCTACACCTTC.

V gene TRBV6-4 combines with J gene TRBJ2-3; D gene unclear. The CDR3 is made up of 15 amino acids. CDR1 and CDR2 (germline): MRHNA, SNTAGT. The V gene lost 2 bases and the J gene lost 1 base, with 10 bases spanning the gap. DNA of the CDR3: TGTGCCAGCAGTGACGTCGGGTTCGGCACAGATACGCAGTATTTT. Amino acid sequence: CASSDVGFGTDTQYF.

V usage is TRBV3-1 (or the pseudogene TRBV3-2) and J usage is TRBJ1-2; 10 nucleotides match TRBD1. V lost 0 bases and J lost 7; bases outside the gene matches: 8. This CDR3 spans 16 amino acids. From germline, CDR1 is LGHDT and CDR2 YNNKEL (reference sequence). DNA for the CDR3: TGTGCCAGCAGCCAAGAATGGACAGGGGGATTCGGTGGCTACACCTTC. This codes for CASSQEWTGGFGGYTF.

V usage is TRBV6-5 and J usage is TRBJ2-7; tentative D call: TRBD2 (6 bases). This CDR3 region has 15 residues. V was clipped by 4 bases and J by 2 bases, with 15 bases between them. The V gene's germline CDR1 is MNHEY and CDR2 SVGAGI. CDR3 bases: TGTGCCAGCAGTTCTTACGGGACTCCTGCCTACGAGCAGTACTTC. Translation: CASSSYGTPAYEQYF.

This rearrangement joins TRBV6-6 to TRBJ2-5, with 7 positions matching TRBD1. The ends lost 5 bases at V and 2 bases at J; junction bases unmatched: 5. CDR1 is MNHNY and CDR2 is SVGAGI in the germline V gene (reference sequence). The CDR3 contains 14 residues. The CDR3: CASSKDRLQETQYF. The CDR3 coding sequence is TGTGCCAGCAGTAAGGACAGGTTACAAGAGACCCAGTACTTC.

V and J are TRBV19 and TRBJ1-4; 9 bases agree with TRBD1. Trimming cost V 4 bases and J 6 bases; bases outside gene matches: 6. The length of the CDR3 is 15 residues. Germline assignment: CDR1 LNHDA and CDR2 SQIVND (reference sequence). The CDR3 nucleotides read TGTGCCAGTAGTAGGGACAGGGTCGGAGATGAAAAACTGTTTTTT. Protein sequence: CASSRDRVGDEKLFF.

The chain has TRBV5-1 and TRBJ1-2; D uncertain. Between the trimmed V and J ends, which lost 3 bases and 5 bases, there was a span of 8 bases. The germline V gene has CDR1 SGHRS and CDR2 YFSETQ. The CDR3 spans 12 residues. The CDR3 loop reads CASSSRDYGYTF. CDR3 nucleotide sequence: TGCGCCAGCAGCTCCCGGGATTATGGCTACACCTTC.